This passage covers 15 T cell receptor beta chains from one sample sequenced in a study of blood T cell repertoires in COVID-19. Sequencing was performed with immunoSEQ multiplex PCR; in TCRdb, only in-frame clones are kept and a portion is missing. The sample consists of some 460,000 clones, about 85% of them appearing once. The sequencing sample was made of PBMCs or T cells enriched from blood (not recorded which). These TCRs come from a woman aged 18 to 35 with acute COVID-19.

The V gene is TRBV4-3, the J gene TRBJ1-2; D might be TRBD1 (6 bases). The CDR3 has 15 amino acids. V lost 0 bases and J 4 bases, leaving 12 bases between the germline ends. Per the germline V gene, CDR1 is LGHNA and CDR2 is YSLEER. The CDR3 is CASSQDWGLGYGYTF. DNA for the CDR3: TGCGCCAGCAGCCAAGATTGGGGGCTCGGCTATGGCTACACCTTC.

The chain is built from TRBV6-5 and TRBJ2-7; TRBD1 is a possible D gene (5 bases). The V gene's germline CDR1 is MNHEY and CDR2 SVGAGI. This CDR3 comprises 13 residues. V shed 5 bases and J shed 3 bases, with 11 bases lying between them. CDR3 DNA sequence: TGTGCCAGCAGTCTACAGGAAAACTACGAGCAGTACTTC. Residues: CASSLQENYEQYF.

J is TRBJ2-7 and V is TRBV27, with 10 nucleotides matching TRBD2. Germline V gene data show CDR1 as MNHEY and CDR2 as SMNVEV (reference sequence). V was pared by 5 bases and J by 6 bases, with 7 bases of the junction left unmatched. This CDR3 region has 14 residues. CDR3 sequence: CASSPAGTSVEQYF. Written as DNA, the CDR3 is TGTGCCAGCAGTCCGGCCGGGACTAGCGTCGAGCAGTACTTC.

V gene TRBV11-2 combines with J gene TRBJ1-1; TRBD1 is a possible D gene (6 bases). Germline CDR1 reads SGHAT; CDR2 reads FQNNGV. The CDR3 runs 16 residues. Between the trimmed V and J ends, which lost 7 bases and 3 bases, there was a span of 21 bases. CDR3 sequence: CASTFHGGGTDTEAFF. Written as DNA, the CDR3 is TGTGCCAGCACCTTTCATGGGGGGGGCACGGACACTGAAGCTTTCTTT. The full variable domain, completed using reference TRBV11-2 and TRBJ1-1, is EAGVAQSPRYKIIEKRQSVAFWCNPISGHATLYWYQQILGQGPKLLIQFQNNGVVDDSQLPKDRFSAERLKGVDSTLKIQPAKLEDSAVYLCASTFHGGGTDTEAFFGQGTRLTVV.

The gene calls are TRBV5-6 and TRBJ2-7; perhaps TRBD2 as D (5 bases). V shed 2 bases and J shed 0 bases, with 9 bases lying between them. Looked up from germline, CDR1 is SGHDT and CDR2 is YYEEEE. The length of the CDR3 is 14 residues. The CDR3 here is CASSFRAGSYEQYF. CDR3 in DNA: TGTGCCAGCAGCTTTCGGGCGGGCTCCTACGAGCAGTACTTC.

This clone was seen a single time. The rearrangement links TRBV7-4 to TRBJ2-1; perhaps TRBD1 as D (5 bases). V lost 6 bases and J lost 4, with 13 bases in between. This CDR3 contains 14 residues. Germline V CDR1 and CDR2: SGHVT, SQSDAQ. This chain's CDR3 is CASRNRKVYNEQFF. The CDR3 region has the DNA TGTGCCAGCAGAAACAGGAAAGTGTACAATGAGCAGTTCTTC.

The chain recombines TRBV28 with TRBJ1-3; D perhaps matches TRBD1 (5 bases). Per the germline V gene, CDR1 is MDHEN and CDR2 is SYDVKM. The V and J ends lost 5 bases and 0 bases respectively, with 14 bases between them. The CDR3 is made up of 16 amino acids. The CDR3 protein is CASSRGSGISGNTIYF. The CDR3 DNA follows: TGTGCCAGCAGTAGAGGTTCAGGGATCTCTGGAAACACCATATATTTT.

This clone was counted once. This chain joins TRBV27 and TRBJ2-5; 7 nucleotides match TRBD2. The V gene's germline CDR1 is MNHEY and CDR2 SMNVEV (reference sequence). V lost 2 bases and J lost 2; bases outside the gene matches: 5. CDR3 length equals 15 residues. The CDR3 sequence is CASSLVGTTQETQYF. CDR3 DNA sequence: TGTGCCAGCAGTTTAGTAGGGACTACTCAAGAGACCCAGTACTTC.

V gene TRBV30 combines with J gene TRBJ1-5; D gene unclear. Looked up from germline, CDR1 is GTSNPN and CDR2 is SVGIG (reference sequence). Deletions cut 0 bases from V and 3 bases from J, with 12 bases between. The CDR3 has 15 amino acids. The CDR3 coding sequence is TGTGCCTGGAGTGTACCTGACAAGTTCAATCAGCCCCAGCATTTT. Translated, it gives CAWSVPDKFNQPQHF.

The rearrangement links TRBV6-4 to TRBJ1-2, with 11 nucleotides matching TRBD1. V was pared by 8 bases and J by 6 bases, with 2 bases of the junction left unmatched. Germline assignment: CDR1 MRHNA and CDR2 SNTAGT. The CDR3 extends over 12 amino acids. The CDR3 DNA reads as TGTGCCAGCCCGGACAGGGGGCATGGCTACACCTTC. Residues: CASPDRGHGYTF.

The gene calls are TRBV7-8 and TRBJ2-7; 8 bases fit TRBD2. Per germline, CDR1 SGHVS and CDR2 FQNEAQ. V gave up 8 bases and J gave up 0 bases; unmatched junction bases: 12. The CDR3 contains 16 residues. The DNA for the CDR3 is TGTGCCAGCTTTCGACGGGGGGGCCTGAGCTCCTACGAGCAGTACTTC. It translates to CASFRRGGLSSYEQYF.

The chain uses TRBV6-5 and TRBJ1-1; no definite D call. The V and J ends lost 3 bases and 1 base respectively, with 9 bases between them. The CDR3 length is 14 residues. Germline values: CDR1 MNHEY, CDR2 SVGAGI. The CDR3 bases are TGTGCCAGCAGTTATAAAGAGGGGAACACTGAAGCTTTCTTT. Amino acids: CASSYKEGNTEAFF.

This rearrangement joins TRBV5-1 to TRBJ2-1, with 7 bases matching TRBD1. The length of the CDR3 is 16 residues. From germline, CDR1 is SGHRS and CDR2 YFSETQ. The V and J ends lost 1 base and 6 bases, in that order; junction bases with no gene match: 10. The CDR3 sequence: CASSLTGTERFNEQFF. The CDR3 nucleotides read TGCGCCAGCAGCTTGACCGGGACAGAAAGATTCAATGAGCAGTTCTTC.

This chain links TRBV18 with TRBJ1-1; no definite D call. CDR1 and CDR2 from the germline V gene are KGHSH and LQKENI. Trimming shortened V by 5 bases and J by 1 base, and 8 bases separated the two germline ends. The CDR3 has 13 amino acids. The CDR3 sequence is CASSKSTNTEAFF. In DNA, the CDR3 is TGTGCCAGCTCAAAAAGCACGAACACTGAAGCTTTCTTT.

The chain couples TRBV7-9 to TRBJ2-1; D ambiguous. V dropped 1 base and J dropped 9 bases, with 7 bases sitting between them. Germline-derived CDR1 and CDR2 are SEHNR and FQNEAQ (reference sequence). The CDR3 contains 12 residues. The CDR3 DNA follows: TGTGCCAGCAGCTTAGTAGTCGGTGAGCAGTTCTTC. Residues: CASSLVVGEQFF.